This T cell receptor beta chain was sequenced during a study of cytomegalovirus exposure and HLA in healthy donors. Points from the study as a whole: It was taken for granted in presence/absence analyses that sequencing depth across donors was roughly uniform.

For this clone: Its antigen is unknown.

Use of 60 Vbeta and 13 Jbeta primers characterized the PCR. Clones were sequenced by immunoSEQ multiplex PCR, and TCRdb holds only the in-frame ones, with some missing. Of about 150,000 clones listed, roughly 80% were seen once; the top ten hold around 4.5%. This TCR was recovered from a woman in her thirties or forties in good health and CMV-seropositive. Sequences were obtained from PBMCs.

CDR3 amino acids: CASSLGNRGLNQPQHF. DNA for the CDR3: TGTGCCAGCAGCTTAGGTAACAGGGGACTCAATCAGCCCCAGCATTTT. The chain carries TRBV7-6 and TRBJ1-5; 7 bases fit TRBD1. The germline gives CDR1 SGHVS, CDR2 FNYEAQ. The CDR3 runs 16 residues. V trimming: 1 base; J trimming: 3 bases; junction bases outside the gene matches: 6.